This T cell receptor beta chain was sequenced during a study of blood T cell repertoires in COVID-19. J lost 6 bases, V lost 6 bases, and 11 bases had no gene match. From germline, CDR1 is MNHNY and CDR2 SVGAGI (reference sequence). This CDR3 has 14 amino acids. TCRdb keeps only in-frame clones here, not all; method: immunoSEQ multiplex PCR. Seen here are some 130,000 clones, roughly four fifths observed once, and the top ten hold less than 20%. Sequencing used peripheral blood. This sequence was found in a woman aged 50 to 60 with acute or convalescent COVID-19. J is TRBJ2-7 and V is TRBV6-6; TRBD2 matches 7 bases. The chain's CDR3 is CASSPPREGFEQYF. Written as DNA, the CDR3 is TGTGCCAGCAGCCCCCCCAGGGAGGGCTTCGAGCAGTACTTC.